A single sample gave rise to the 26 T cell receptor beta chains below, sequenced in a study of a mutant IDH1 vaccine in newly diagnosed glioma. Generated by immunoSEQ multiplex PCR, the TCRdb table keeps only in-frame clones and is missing some. The sample holds fewer than 85,000 clones, roughly 85% seen once. Time point of the sample: baseline, week 1 (first vaccination visit). The treatment denotes: pre-vaccination baseline after standard-of-care therapy. The source was PBMCs, collected from a glioma patient treated with radiotherapy, temozolomide or both. The receptors derive from a man between 25 and 39 years old with glioma.

This clone was counted between two and nine times. The chain uses TRBV7-9 and TRBJ1-1; a possible D gene is TRBD1 (6 bases). The CDR3 totals 15 residues. The V gene lost 10 bases and the J gene lost 0 bases, with 18 bases spanning the gap. CDR1 is SEHNR, CDR2 FQNEAQ, per germline (reference sequence). The CDR3 nucleotides are TGTGCCATCAAGAACGGGGGCAGGATGAACACTGAAGCTTTCTTT. This codes for CAIKNGGRMNTEAFF.

DNA for the CDR3: TGTGCCAGCAGTTTAATAGCCAACCAAGAGACCCAGTACTTC. It yields the protein CASSLIANQETQYF. The chain has TRBV27 and TRBJ2-5; D uncertain. CDR1 and CDR2 (germline): MNHEY, SMNVEV (reference sequence). The germline V and J ends were trimmed by 2 bases and 0 bases, with 7 bases remaining between them. This CDR3 has 14 residues.

CDR3: CASSLLSLGGGRYNEQFF. For the CDR3, the DNA is TGTGCCAGCAGCTTATTATCGTTGGGTGGCGGGCGTTACAATGAGCAGTTCTTC. The rearrangement links TRBV7-2 to TRBJ2-1; the D gene is possibly TRBD2 (5 bases). Trimming took off 2 bases at V and 4 bases at J, with 21 bases between the two ends. CDR3 length: 18 residues. Germline CDR1 is SGHTA and CDR2 is FQGNSA.

This clone was seen a handful of times. V usage is TRBV18 and J usage is TRBJ1-6; TRBD1 matches at 10 bases. The junction had 11 bases not matched to a gene; V was cut back by 2 bases and J by 1 base. CDR3 size: 20 residues. Germline V gene data show CDR1 as KGHSH and CDR2 as LQKENI. Here the CDR3 DNA reads TGTGCCAGCTCACCAATCCCTAGGGGACAGGGGATTTCCTATAATTCACCCCTCCACTTT. Translating gives CASSPIPRGQGISYNSPLHF.

The chain links TRBV29-1 to TRBJ1-4; no clear D gene. Germline CDR1 and CDR2: SQVTM and ANQGSEA. V was shortened by 6 bases and J by 1 base, with 9 bases between the two germline ends. The CDR3 has 13 residues. The CDR3 region is CSVQRGTNEKLFF. CDR3 coding DNA: TGCAGCGTACAAAGAGGAACTAATGAAAAACTGTTTTTT.

The V gene is TRBV28, the J gene TRBJ2-7; 7 nucleotides agree with TRBD1. CDR3 length: 12 amino acids. Germline CDR1 MDHEN, CDR2 SYDVKM. Unmatched junction bases numbered 3, after V lost 7 bases and J lost 3 bases. CDR3 loop: CASTRGHYEQYF. CDR3 DNA: TGTGCCAGCACTAGGGGGCACTACGAGCAGTACTTC.

J is TRBJ2-3 and V is TRBV19, with 7 bases that match TRBD2. CDR3 length: 15 residues. The germline gives CDR1 LNHDA, CDR2 SQIVND (reference sequence). V lost 1 base, J lost 4 bases, and 5 bases stayed unmatched. The CDR3: CASSIGASGADTQYF. Here the CDR3 DNA reads TGTGCCAGTAGTATAGGGGCTAGCGGAGCAGATACGCAGTATTTT.

This clone was counted between two and nine times. The V call is TRBV5-4, the J call TRBJ1-2; D gene unclear. The ends were cut back, 1 base at V and 0 bases at J, with 7 bases in the middle. CDR1 and CDR2 (germline): SGHNT, YYREEE (reference sequence). The CDR3 is 14 amino acids. CDR3 amino acids: CASSLPLTNYGYTF. For the CDR3, the DNA is TGTGCCAGCAGCTTGCCACTAACTAACTATGGCTACACCTTC. The variable domain in full, with the rest retrieved from reference TRBV5-4 and TRBJ1-2, is ETGVTQSPTHLIKTRGQQVTLRCSSQSGHNTVSWYQQALGQGPQFIFQYYREEENGRGNFPPRFSGLQFPNYSSELNVNALELDDSALYLCASSLPLTNYGYTFGSGTRLTVV.

This chain links TRBV19 with TRBJ1-1; TRBD1 matches 7 bases. The CDR3 has 13 amino acids. V shed 9 bases and J 5 bases; nucleotides not matched to a gene: 9. CDR1 LNHDA and CDR2 SQIVND come from the germline V gene (reference sequence). CDR3 bases: TGTGCCAGCACGAGAGGACAGGCAACTGAAGCTTTCTTT. Its translation is CASTRGQATEAFF.

For the CDR3, the DNA is TGTGCCAGCAGCGTAGGAGACTCTTCCTACAATGAGCAGTTCTTC. The encoded protein is CASSVGDSSYNEQFF. This sequence joins TRBV9 and TRBJ2-1; D not resolved. Deletions cut 0 bases from V and 1 base from J, with 8 bases between. This CDR3 comprises 15 residues. Germline V gene data show CDR1 as SGDLS and CDR2 as YYNGEE.

The chain couples TRBV19 to TRBJ2-7, with 9 nucleotides matching TRBD1. The V gene's germline CDR1 is LNHDA and CDR2 SQIVND (reference sequence). The junction had 3 bases not matched to a gene; V was cut back by 3 bases and J by 3 bases. CDR3 length: 14 residues. The CDR3 loop is CASSMDRGHYEQYF. As DNA, the CDR3 is TGTGCCAGTAGTATGGACAGGGGCCACTACGAGCAGTACTTC.

For this clone: The same CDR3 also results from other DNA sequences found in this sample. The CDR3 is CASSLVGTGPYEQYF. CDR3 DNA sequence: TGTGCCAGCAGCTTGGTCGGGACAGGTCCCTACGAGCAGTACTTC. This rearrangement joins TRBV5-6 to TRBJ2-5; 8 nucleotides agree with TRBD1. The J call could be wrong; TRBJ2-7 is a better fit for the DNA end. CDR1 is SGHDT and CDR2 is YYEEEE in the germline V gene. The CDR3 has 15 amino acids.

This clone appeared a few times. This chain links TRBV28 with TRBJ1-5, with TRBD1 matching 9 bases. Germline loops: CDR1 MDHEN, CDR2 SYDVKM. The CDR3 loop spans 15 amino acids. J lost 3 bases, V lost 8 bases, and 8 bases had no gene match. In DNA form, the CDR3 reads TGTGCCAGCGCAACCGGGACAGGGTACAATCAGCCCCAGCATTTT. This codes for CASATGTGYNQPQHF.

The CDR3 DNA reads TGCGCCAGCAGCTTGGAGGGGTCGGGCGGCTACACCTTC. Amino acids: CASSLEGSGGYTF. This chain links TRBV5-1 with TRBJ1-2; maybe TRBD1 (5 bases). Trimming removed 0 bases at V and 8 bases at J, with 11 bases between. CDR3 length: 13 amino acids. Germline V gene sequence: CDR1 SGHRS, CDR2 YFSETQ. The full variable domain, with the rest looked up from reference TRBV5-1 and TRBJ1-2, is KAGVTQTPRYLIKTRGQQVTLSCSPISGHRSVSWYQQTPGQGLQFLFEYFSETQRNKGNFPGRFSGRQFSNSRSEMNVSTLELGDSALYLCASSLEGSGGYTFGSGTRLTVV.

The gene calls are TRBV6-5 and TRBJ1-1; D remains unclear. Germline lookup yields CDR1 MNHEY and CDR2 SVGAGI. This CDR3 spans 12 amino acids. The V end lost 8 bases, the J end lost 11 bases, and 18 bases lay between the germline ends. The CDR3 nucleotides read TGTGCCAGCGGGTTCGGAGACACCGGGGCTTTCTTT. Amino acid sequence: CASGFGDTGAFF.

The chain recombines TRBV27 with TRBJ2-2, with 12 bases matching TRBD1. V lost 4 bases, J lost 9 bases, and 9 bases stayed unmatched. Germline CDR1 reads MNHEY; CDR2 reads SMNVEV (reference sequence). The CDR3 loop spans 16 amino acids. The CDR3 DNA reads as TGTGCCAGCAGTTCGGGACAGGGGGCGCCGATTTGGGAGCTGTTTTTT. The encoded protein is CASSSGQGAPIWELFF.

To note about this clone: The same CDR3 also results from other DNA sequences found in this sample. This chain joins TRBV9 and TRBJ1-1; 9 nucleotides line up with TRBD1. The CDR3 has 16 amino acids. Germline trimming cut 2 bases from V and 1 base from J; bases unmatched to any gene: 6. Germline loops: CDR1 SGDLS, CDR2 YYNGEE. The CDR3 spells CASSVTTGGRNTEAFF. The CDR3 DNA sequence: TGTGCCAGCAGCGTTACTACAGGGGGCAGGAACACTGAAGCTTTCTTT. The variable domain in full, completed from reference TRBV9 and TRBJ1-1, reads DSGVTQTPKHLITATGQRVTLRCSPRSGDLSVYWYQQSLDQGLQFLIQYYNGEERAKGNILERFSAQQFPDLHSELNLSSLELGDSALYFCASSVTTGGRNTEAFFGQGTRLTVV.

The rearrangement joins TRBV10-2 to TRBJ2-1; no firm D call. The CDR3 spans 12 residues. CDR1 WSHSY and CDR2 SAAADI come from the germline V gene. Trimming stripped 10 bases from V and 6 bases from J, with 13 bases between. CDR3 nucleotide sequence: TGCGCCACCACAAAACAAACCAATGAGCAGTTCTTC. Translating gives CATTKQTNEQFF.

The J gene is TRBJ1-5, the V gene TRBV6-5, with 8 bases identical to TRBD1. Trimming took 2 bases from V and 5 from J; bases not matched to a gene: 2. There are 14 residues in the CDR3. Germline V gene lookup returns CDR1 MNHEY and CDR2 SVGAGI. CDR3 in amino acids: CASSYTDRDQPQHF. As DNA, the CDR3 is TGTGCCAGCAGTTACACGGACAGGGATCAGCCCCAGCATTTT.

The V gene is TRBV7-2, the J gene TRBJ2-2; 10 bases line up with TRBD2. The CDR3 sequence is 17 residues long. Losses at the gene ends were 2 bases for V and 5 bases for J; bases not matched to a gene: 8. Per the germline V gene, CDR1 is SGHTA and CDR2 is FQGNSA. DNA for the CDR3: TGTGCCAGCAGCTTAAGGGTAGCGGGGGGTCAAACCGGGGAGCTGTTTTTT. This gives the protein CASSLRVAGGQTGELFF. The whole variable domain, filled in from reference TRBV7-2 and TRBJ2-2, reads GAGVSQSPSNKVTEKGKDVELRCDPISGHTALYWYRQSLGQGLEFLIYFQGNSAPDKSGLPSDRFSAERTGGSVSTLTIQRTQQEDSAVYLCASSLRVAGGQTGELFFGEGSRLTVL.

V and J are TRBV11-2 and TRBJ1-4; the D gene is possibly TRBD1 (6 bases). CDR3 length equals 14 residues. The germline V gene has CDR1 SGHAT and CDR2 FQNNGV. Trimming took 4 bases from V and 11 from J, leaving 17 bases between them. The CDR3 reads CASSSGVPGDKLFF. The CDR3 DNA reads TGTGCCAGCAGCTCAGGGGTGCCTGGGGATAAACTGTTTTTT.

CDR3 protein: CASSFQGLGGYTF. For the CDR3, the DNA is TGTGCCAGCAGTTTTCAGGGACTTGGTGGCTACACCTTC. V and J are TRBV27 and TRBJ1-2; tentatively, D is TRBD1 (5 bases). CDR1 MNHEY and CDR2 SMNVEV come from the germline V gene (reference sequence). CDR3 length: 13 residues. Trimming took 3 bases from V and 7 from J, leaving 12 bases between them.

The chain's CDR3 is CASSQARGGIRTYEQYF. In nucleotides, the CDR3 is TGTGCCAGCAGCCAGGCCAGGGGGGGGATTCGAACCTACGAGCAGTACTTC. The chain uses TRBV14 and TRBJ2-7, with D perhaps being TRBD1 or TRBD2 (7 bases each). V was shortened by 3 bases and J by 2 bases, with 20 bases between the two germline ends. The CDR3 has 17 amino acids. From germline, CDR1 is SGHDN and CDR2 FVKESK.

The chain couples TRBV6-5 to TRBJ1-1, with D hard to call. Trimming shortened V by 5 bases and J by 1 base, and 8 bases separated the two germline ends. Germline lookup yields CDR1 MNHEY and CDR2 SVGAGI. The CDR3 length is 13 residues. The CDR3 sequence: CASSQTANTEAFF. For the CDR3, the DNA is TGTGCCAGCAGTCAAACAGCGAACACTGAAGCTTTCTTT.

The chain couples TRBV28 to TRBJ2-7; the D call may be TRBD1 or TRBD2 (6 bases each). V lost 3 bases and J lost 1, with 13 bases in between. Germline V gene data show CDR1 as MDHEN and CDR2 as SYDVKM. The CDR3 spans 15 residues. In DNA, the CDR3 is TGTGCCAGCAGTTTTAGGGGGGTGGGGTCCTACGAGCAGTACTTC. Translating gives CASSFRGVGSYEQYF.

This clone was picked up a small number of times. At one of its ends the junction is not consistent with the germline gene, which may arise from a read error. The chain carries TRBV4-2 and TRBJ1-1; D ambiguous. The germline V gene encodes CDR1 LGHNA and CDR2 YNFKEQ. The CDR3 runs 12 residues. Here the CDR3 reads CASSYGNAEAFF. CDR3 in DNA: TGTGCCAGCAGCTATGGGAACGCTGAAGCTTTCTTT.